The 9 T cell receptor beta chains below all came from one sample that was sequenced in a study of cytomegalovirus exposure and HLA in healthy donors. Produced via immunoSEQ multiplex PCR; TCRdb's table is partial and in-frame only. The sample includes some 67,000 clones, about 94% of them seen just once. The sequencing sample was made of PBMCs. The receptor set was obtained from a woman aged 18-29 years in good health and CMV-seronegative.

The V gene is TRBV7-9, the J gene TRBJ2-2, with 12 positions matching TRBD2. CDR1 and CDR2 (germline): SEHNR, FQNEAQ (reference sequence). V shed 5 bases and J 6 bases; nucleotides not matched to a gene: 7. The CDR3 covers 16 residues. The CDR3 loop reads CASSAQTSGSAGELFF. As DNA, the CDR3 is TGTGCCAGCAGCGCACAGACTAGCGGGAGTGCCGGGGAGCTGTTTTTT. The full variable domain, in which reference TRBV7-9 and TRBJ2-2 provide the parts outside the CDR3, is DTGVSQNPRHKITKRGQNVTFRCDPISEHNRLYWYRQTLGQGPEFLTYFQNEAQLEKSRLLSDRFSAERPKGSFSTLEIQRTEQGDSAMYLCASSAQTSGSAGELFFGEGSRLTVL.

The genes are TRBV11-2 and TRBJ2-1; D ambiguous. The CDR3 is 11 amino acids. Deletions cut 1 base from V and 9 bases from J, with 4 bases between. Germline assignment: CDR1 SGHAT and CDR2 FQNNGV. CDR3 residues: CASSLGLEQFF. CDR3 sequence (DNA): TGTGCCAGCAGCTTAGGACTTGAGCAGTTCTTC.

The DNA of the CDR3 is TGTGCCAGCAGCTTAGCGTGGACAGGGGGCGAGCAGTACTTC. Protein sequence: CASSLAWTGGEQYF. The chain links TRBV7-9 to TRBJ2-7; 10 bases map to TRBD1. V lost 0 bases to trimming and J lost 6 bases; unmatched junction nucleotides: 2. This CDR3 spans 14 amino acids. Germline-derived CDR1 and CDR2 are SEHNR and FQNEAQ (reference sequence).

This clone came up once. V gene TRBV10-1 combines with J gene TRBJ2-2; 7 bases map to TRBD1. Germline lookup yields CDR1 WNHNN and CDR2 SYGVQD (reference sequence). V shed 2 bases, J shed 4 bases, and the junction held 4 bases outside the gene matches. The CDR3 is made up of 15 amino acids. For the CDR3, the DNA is TGCGCCAGCAGTGAGACGAGGGGGCCCACCGGGGAGCTGTTTTTT. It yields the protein CASSETRGPTGELFF.

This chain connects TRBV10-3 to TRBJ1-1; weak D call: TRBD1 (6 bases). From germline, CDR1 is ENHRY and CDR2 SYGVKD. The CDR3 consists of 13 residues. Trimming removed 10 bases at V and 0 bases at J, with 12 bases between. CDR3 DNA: TGTGCCACCAATGGGGGCTTGAACACTGAAGCTTTCTTT. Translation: CATNGGLNTEAFF.

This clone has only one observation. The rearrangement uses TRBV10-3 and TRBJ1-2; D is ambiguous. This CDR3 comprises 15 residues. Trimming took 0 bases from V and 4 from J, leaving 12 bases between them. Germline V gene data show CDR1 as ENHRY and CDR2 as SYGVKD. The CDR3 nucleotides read TGTGCCATCAGTGAGTCGATTGAGGTGGTCTATGGCTACACCTTC. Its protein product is CAISESIEVVYGYTF.

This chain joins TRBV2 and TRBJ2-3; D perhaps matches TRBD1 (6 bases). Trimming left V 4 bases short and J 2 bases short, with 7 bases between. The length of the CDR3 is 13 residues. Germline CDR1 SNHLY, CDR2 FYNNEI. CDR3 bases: TGTGCCAGCAGTGGGGACAACACAGATACGCAGTATTTT. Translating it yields CASSGDNTDTQYF.

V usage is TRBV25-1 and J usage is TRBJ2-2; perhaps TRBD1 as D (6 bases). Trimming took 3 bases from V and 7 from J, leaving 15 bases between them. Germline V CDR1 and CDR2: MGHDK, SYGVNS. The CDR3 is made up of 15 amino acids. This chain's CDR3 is CASSEGAVGGGELFF. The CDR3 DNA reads TGTGCCAGCAGTGAGGGGGCAGTAGGTGGCGGGGAGCTGTTTTTT.

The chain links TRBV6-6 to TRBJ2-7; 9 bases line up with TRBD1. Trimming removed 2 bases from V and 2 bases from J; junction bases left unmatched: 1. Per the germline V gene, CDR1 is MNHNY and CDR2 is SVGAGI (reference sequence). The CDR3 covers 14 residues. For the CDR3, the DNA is TGTGCCAGCAGTTACGGGACAGGGACCTACGAGCAGTACTTC. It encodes CASSYGTGTYEQYF.